Shown below are 9 T cell receptor beta chains from a single sample sequenced in a study of radiotherapy plus CTLA-4 blockade in lung cancer. Data came from immunoSEQ multiplex PCR; TCRdb stores just in-frame clones and leaves some out. Of tens of thousands of clones in the sample, around nine tenths were seen once. The sequencing here drew on peripheral blood, taken from a patient treated with radiotherapy plus ipilimumab. The receptors originated from a human donor with non-small cell lung cancer that progressed on radiotherapy plus ipilimumab.

This chain links TRBV15 with TRBJ2-5; D remains unclear. CDR1 is LNHNV and CDR2 is YYDKDF in the germline V gene (reference sequence). The CDR3 consists of 13 residues. Trimming left V 0 bases short and J 3 bases short, with 5 bases between. The CDR3 loop is CATSREWKETQYF. The CDR3 region has the DNA TGTGCCACCAGCAGAGAGTGGAAAGAGACCCAGTACTTC.

V is TRBV27 and J is TRBJ1-3; possibly TRBD1 for D (6 bases). This CDR3 contains 16 residues. CDR1 is MNHEY, CDR2 SMNVEV, per germline (reference sequence). Trimming removed 7 bases from V and 1 base from J, with 17 bases in between. The CDR3 coding sequence is TGTGCCAGCAAGGGAGGGGGGGCTGAATCTGGAAACACCATATATTTT. Its translation is CASKGGGAESGNTIYF.

The V call is TRBV6-1, the J call TRBJ1-2, with 9 bases identical to TRBD1. Germline lookup yields CDR1 MNHNS and CDR2 SASEGT. V was clipped by 7 bases and J by 8 bases; unmatched bases: 8. The CDR3 is 13 amino acids. The CDR3 sequence is CASTSGQGEGYTF. The CDR3, as DNA: TGTGCCAGCACCTCGGGACAGGGCGAGGGCTACACCTTC.

The J gene is TRBJ2-3, the V gene TRBV5-1; TRBD2 aligns across 10 bases. Germline lookup yields CDR1 SGHRS and CDR2 YFSETQ. The CDR3 consists of 17 residues. J lost 1 base, V lost 0 bases, and 5 bases had no gene match. CDR3 in DNA: TGCGCCAGCAGCTTGGGGCAGCGGGGGGGAGGCACAGATACGCAGTATTTT. This codes for CASSLGQRGGGTDTQYF.

The chain joins TRBV18 to TRBJ2-7; the D call may be TRBD1 or TRBD2 (5 bases each). CDR1 and CDR2 from the germline V gene are KGHSH and LQKENI. The CDR3 has 15 residues. Trimming pared 3 bases from V and 4 bases from J, leaving 16 bases between. The CDR3 DNA reads TGTGCCAGCTCACCGGCCGGGACGGTGACTTACGAGCAGTACTTC. This encodes CASSPAGTVTYEQYF.

This rearrangement joins TRBV29-1 to TRBJ2-1, with D unclear. V dropped 4 bases and J dropped 4 bases, with 11 bases sitting between them. The CDR3 spans 13 residues. Germline V gene data show CDR1 as SQVTM and CDR2 as ANQGSEA. The CDR3 bases are TGCAGCGTTGGGTACGGATCTTACAATGAGCAGTTCTTC. This codes for CSVGYGSYNEQFF.

This clone was observed once. The rearrangement joins TRBV9 to TRBJ2-1; D gene uncertain. Germline V gene lookup returns CDR1 SGDLS and CDR2 YYNGEE. The CDR3 consists of 13 residues. The V gene lost 3 bases and the J gene lost 4 bases, with 8 bases spanning the gap. CDR3 in amino acids: CASSAARYNEQFF. DNA for the CDR3: TGTGCCAGCAGCGCGGCCCGATACAATGAGCAGTTCTTC.

V gene TRBV19 combines with J gene TRBJ2-7; 7 positions match TRBD1. Germline V gene sequence: CDR1 LNHDA, CDR2 SQIVND (reference sequence). J was trimmed by 1 base and V by 7 bases; bases with no gene match: 4. This CDR3 has 13 amino acids. CDR3 sequence (DNA): TGTGCCAGTAAGCCGGGACAGTCCTACGAGCAGTACTTC. Translating gives CASKPGQSYEQYF.

The rearrangement joins TRBV7-2 to TRBJ1-3, with unresolved D. In germline, CDR1 is SGHTA, CDR2 FQGNSA. The CDR3 contains 14 residues. Trimming took 1 base from V and 4 from J, leaving 8 bases between them. The CDR3 DNA is TGTGCCAGCAGCTTAGGGGCAAACGGAAACACCATATATTTT. Encoded protein: CASSLGANGNTIYF.